This TCR beta chain was sequenced for a study of blood T cells in healthy people across ages. Sample-barcoded 5' priming and a J-beta primer mix drove a second PCR of 7 to 11 cycles. TCRdb processed the 5' RACE reads anew with MiXCR; each CDR3 protein has one entry. This table holds 1.4 million or so distinct CDR3 sequences, 42% found once. This clonotype was recorded a few times. What it binds is not known. General study results and limits: Whereas aged donors had fewer naive CD4+ cells, long-lived donors had more of them and higher diversity.

Germline CDR1 is DFQATT and CDR2 is SNEGSKA (reference sequence). V shed 6 bases and J shed 0 bases, with 12 bases lying between them. The CDR3 covers 13 residues. Researchers collected 7.5 to 10 milliliters of peripheral blood from every single donor. The V call is TRBV20-1, the J call TRBJ2-7, with D perhaps being TRBD1 or TRBD2 (5 bases each). The receptor comes from a woman between 18 and 29 years old in good health. The sequencing input was blood. The CDR3 DNA follows: TGCAGTGCCTCCCGGGACCACTCCTACGAGCAGTACTTC. Amino acids: CSASRDHSYEQYF.